This entry lists 19 T cell receptor beta chains sequenced from one sample in a study of blood T cell repertoires in COVID-19 (dated by TCRdb to 2019 to 2021). Library method: the immunoSEQ multiplex PCR assay. TCRdb retrieved this table from immuneACCESS and kept in-frame rearrangements only. Not all clones are present; in checked studies, unresolved V genes account for under half, and no reason is known for the remainder. Recorded for this sample are 200,000 or so clones; around 81% of them occurred a single time. Together, the top ten hold approximately 2.9% of the sample. Sequenced material: peripheral blood. The receptors shown here come from a woman aged 25 to 39 who had recovered from COVID-19.

V is TRBV27 and J is TRBJ2-7; TRBD1 agrees at 7 bases. Germline CDR1 reads MNHEY; CDR2 reads SMNVEV (reference sequence). CDR3 length equals 14 residues. V lost 5 bases, J lost 2 bases, and 6 bases stayed unmatched. This CDR3 reads CASSHQGEPYEQYF. In DNA, the CDR3 is TGTGCCAGCAGTCACCAGGGGGAACCCTACGAGCAGTACTTC.

V and J are TRBV25-1 and TRBJ1-1, with TRBD1 identical over 9 bases. Losses at the gene ends were 5 bases for V and 4 bases for J; bases not matched to a gene: 2. CDR1 and CDR2 (germline): MGHDK, SYGVNS. The CDR3 totals 13 residues. DNA for the CDR3: TGTGCCAGCAGTACGACAGGGGGCACTGAAGCTTTCTTT. Translating it yields CASSTTGGTEAFF.

V is TRBV27 and J is TRBJ1-1, with a tentative D call TRBD1 (6 bases). Looked up from germline, CDR1 is MNHEY and CDR2 is SMNVEV (reference sequence). V dropped 5 bases and J dropped 0 bases, with 13 bases sitting between them. This CDR3 comprises 15 residues. The CDR3 reads CASSHRQALNTEAFF. The CDR3, as DNA: TGTGCCAGCAGTCACCGACAGGCGCTGAACACTGAAGCTTTCTTT.

This clone was counted at least ten times. J is TRBJ2-1 and V is TRBV30; tentative D call: TRBD2 (8 bases). Trimming took off 0 bases at V and 4 bases at J, with 37 bases between the two ends. The CDR3 totals 23 residues. Germline V gives CDR1 GTSNPN, CDR2 SVGIG (reference sequence). The CDR3 region has the DNA TGTGCCTGGAGTGTACGGAACAGGGGAAGATTCGGGAGGGACTGGGGGTTTTACAATGAGCAGTTCTTC. It translates to CAWSVRNRGRFGRDWGFYNEQFF.

This sequence joins TRBV10-1 and TRBJ2-2; the match to TRBD1 covers 8 bases. Trimming removed 4 bases from V and 4 bases from J; junction bases left unmatched: 5. This CDR3 is 15 amino acids long. Looked up from germline, CDR1 is WNHNN and CDR2 is SYGVQD (reference sequence). CDR3 nucleotides: TGCGCCAGCAGTGGTGACAGGGGTCCCACCGGGGAGCTGTTTTTT. Residues: CASSGDRGPTGELFF.

The CDR3 loop is CASRPSTGSYNEQFF. CDR3 nucleotide sequence: TGTGCCAGCAGGCCTAGTACCGGGAGCTACAATGAGCAGTTCTTC. The chain couples TRBV28 to TRBJ2-1; TRBD2 might be the D (6 bases). Germline V CDR1 and CDR2: MDHEN, SYDVKM. V lost 6 bases to trimming and J lost 3 bases, with 15 bases between them. This CDR3 has 15 amino acids.

This chain connects TRBV27 to TRBJ2-3; TRBD2 aligns across 7 bases. The CDR3 spans 16 residues. Trimming cost V 7 bases and J 1 base; bases outside gene matches: 11. Germline lookup yields CDR1 MNHEY and CDR2 SMNVEV (reference sequence). In DNA form, the CDR3 reads TGTGCCAGCACTCCCCTAACCAGCGGGGGCACAGATACGCAGTATTTT. This sequence encodes CASTPLTSGGTDTQYF.

The chain recombines TRBV3-1 (or the pseudogene TRBV3-2) with TRBJ1-6, with D possibly being TRBD1 (5 bases). This CDR3 has 15 amino acids. The germline V gene has CDR1 LGHDT and CDR2 YNNKEL (reference sequence). Trimming removed 1 base from V and 10 bases from J, with 14 bases in between. The CDR3: CASSQGHGGGSPLHF. Here the CDR3 DNA reads TGTGCCAGCAGCCAAGGACACGGGGGGGGATCACCCCTCCACTTT.

This clone was seen only once. This rearrangement joins TRBV19 to TRBJ2-4, with TRBD2 as a possible D gene (6 bases). The ends were cut back, 3 bases at V and 0 bases at J, with 9 bases in the middle. The length of the CDR3 is 15 residues. The germline gives CDR1 LNHDA, CDR2 SQIVND (reference sequence). The CDR3 loop is CASSMWREAKNIQYF. CDR3 DNA: TGTGCCAGTAGTATGTGGAGGGAAGCCAAAAACATTCAGTACTTC.

V and J are TRBV6-6 and TRBJ1-2; TRBD1 matches at 12 bases. CDR3 length equals 16 residues. After removal of 6 bases from V and 6 bases from J, the junction contained 11 bases not matched to a gene. Germline-derived CDR1 and CDR2 are MNHNY and SVGAGI (reference sequence). The CDR3 DNA follows: TGTGCCAGCAGCCCGGGACAGGGGGCTTGGTCGGATGGCTACACCTTC. Translating it yields CASSPGQGAWSDGYTF.

The V gene is TRBV5-1, the J gene TRBJ2-5; 8 bases line up with TRBD1. CDR3 length: 13 residues. CDR1 and CDR2 (germline): SGHRS, YFSETQ. Unmatched junction bases numbered 8, after V lost 4 bases and J lost 9 bases. The CDR3 is CASSPDRAGAQYF. The CDR3 DNA reads as TGCGCCAGCAGCCCGGACAGGGCAGGGGCCCAGTACTTC.

The CDR3 reads CASSIQGAGNQPQHF. CDR3 coding DNA: TGTGCCAGTAGTATCCAGGGGGCGGGCAATCAGCCCCAGCATTTT. The genes are TRBV19 and TRBJ1-5; TRBD1 matches 8 bases. Germline lookup yields CDR1 LNHDA and CDR2 SQIVND (reference sequence). This CDR3 comprises 15 residues. V shed 3 bases, J shed 2 bases, and the junction held 3 bases outside the gene matches.

The chain has TRBV27 and TRBJ1-5, with a tentative D call TRBD1 (6 bases). V was shortened by 6 bases and J by 5 bases, with 14 bases between the two germline ends. CDR1 is MNHEY, CDR2 SMNVEV, per germline (reference sequence). The CDR3 covers 14 residues. CDR3 in amino acids: CASSFRGGYQPQHF. DNA for the CDR3: TGTGCCAGCAGCTTCAGGGGAGGGTATCAGCCCCAGCATTTT.

This chain links TRBV2 with TRBJ2-1, with 8 bases lining up with TRBD2. The J segment lost 4 bases and the V segment lost 8 bases, leaving 7 bases of the junction unmatched. Germline V gene data show CDR1 as SNHLY and CDR2 as FYNNEI. This CDR3 region has 14 residues. CDR3 in DNA: TGTGCCAGCCTATACCGGGAGGGTTACAATGAGCAGTTCTTC. This translates into CASLYREGYNEQFF.

The rearrangement links TRBV27 to TRBJ2-7, with a weak D call TRBD1 (6 bases). The V gene's germline CDR1 is MNHEY and CDR2 SMNVEV (reference sequence). CDR3 length: 15 amino acids. Trimming stripped 2 bases from V and 6 bases from J, with 17 bases between. The CDR3, as DNA: TGTGCCAGCAGTTTAGGGTCCTCAGGGGTACCCGAGCAGTACTTC. This encodes CASSLGSSGVPEQYF.

V and J are TRBV30 and TRBJ1-1; 7 positions agree with TRBD1. The J segment lost 1 base and the V segment lost 7 bases, leaving 6 bases of the junction unmatched. Germline CDR1 reads GTSNPN; CDR2 reads SVGIG (reference sequence). There are 13 residues in the CDR3. The chain's CDR3 is CAYRTGANTEAFF. The CDR3 bases are TGTGCCTACCGGACAGGAGCGAACACTGAAGCTTTCTTT.

The chain carries TRBV5-1 and TRBJ1-3; D is unclear. The V end lost 3 bases, the J end lost 10 bases, and 17 bases lay between the germline ends. In germline, CDR1 is SGHRS, CDR2 YFSETQ. CDR3 length: 14 amino acids. CDR3 residues: CASSYPREGGTIYF. CDR3 nucleotides: TGCGCCAGCAGCTACCCCCGGGAAGGTGGAACCATATATTTT.

The chain carries TRBV11-2 and TRBJ2-7, with 11 bases aligning to TRBD2. V gave up 5 bases and J gave up 3 bases; unmatched junction bases: 3. This CDR3 is built from 14 residues. Germline CDR1 SGHAT, CDR2 FQNNGV. The CDR3 loop reads CASSRLAGNYEQYF. As DNA, the CDR3 is TGTGCCAGCAGCCGACTAGCGGGGAACTACGAGCAGTACTTC.

This chain joins TRBV2 and TRBJ2-1; possible D gene TRBD1, 6 bases. CDR3 length: 13 residues. Germline V gene lookup returns CDR1 SNHLY and CDR2 FYNNEI. Trimming pared 4 bases from V and 7 bases from J, leaving 11 bases between. CDR3 bases: TGTGCCAGCAGTGCGCCGGGACAAAATGAGCAGTTCTTC. It is translated as CASSAPGQNEQFF.